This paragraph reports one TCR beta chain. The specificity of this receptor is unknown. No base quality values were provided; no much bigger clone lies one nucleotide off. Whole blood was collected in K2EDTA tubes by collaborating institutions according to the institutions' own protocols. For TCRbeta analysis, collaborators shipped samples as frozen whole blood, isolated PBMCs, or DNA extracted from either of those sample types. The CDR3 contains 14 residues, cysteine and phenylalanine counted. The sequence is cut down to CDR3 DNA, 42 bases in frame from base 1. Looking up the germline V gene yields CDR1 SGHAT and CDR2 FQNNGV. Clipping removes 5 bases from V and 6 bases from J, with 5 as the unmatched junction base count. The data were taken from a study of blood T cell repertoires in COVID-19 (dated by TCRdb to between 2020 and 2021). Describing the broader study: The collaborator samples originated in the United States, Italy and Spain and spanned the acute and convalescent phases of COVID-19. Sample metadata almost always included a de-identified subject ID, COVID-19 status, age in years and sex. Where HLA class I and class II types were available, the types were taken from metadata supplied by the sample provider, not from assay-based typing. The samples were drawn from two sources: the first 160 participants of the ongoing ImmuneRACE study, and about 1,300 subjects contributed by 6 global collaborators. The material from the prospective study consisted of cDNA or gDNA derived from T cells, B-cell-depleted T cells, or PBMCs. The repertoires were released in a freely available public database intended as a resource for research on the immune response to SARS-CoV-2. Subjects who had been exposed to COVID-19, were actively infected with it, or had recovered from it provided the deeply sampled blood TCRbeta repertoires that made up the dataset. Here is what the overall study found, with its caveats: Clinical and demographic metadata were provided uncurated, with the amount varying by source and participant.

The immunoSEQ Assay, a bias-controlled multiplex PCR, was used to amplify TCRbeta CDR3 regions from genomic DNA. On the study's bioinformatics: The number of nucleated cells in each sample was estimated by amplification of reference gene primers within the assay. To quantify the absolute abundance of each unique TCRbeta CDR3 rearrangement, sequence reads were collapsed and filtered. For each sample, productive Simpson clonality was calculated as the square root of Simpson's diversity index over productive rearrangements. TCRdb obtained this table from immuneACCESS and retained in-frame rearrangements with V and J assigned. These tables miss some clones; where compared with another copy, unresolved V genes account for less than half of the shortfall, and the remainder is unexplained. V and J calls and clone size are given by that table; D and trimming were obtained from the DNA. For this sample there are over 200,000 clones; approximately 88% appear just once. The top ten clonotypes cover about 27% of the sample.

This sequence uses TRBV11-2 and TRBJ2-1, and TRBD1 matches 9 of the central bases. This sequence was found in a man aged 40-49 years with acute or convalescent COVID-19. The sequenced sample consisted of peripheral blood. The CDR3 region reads CASSHLTGGNEQFF. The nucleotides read TGTGCCAGCAGCCATTTGACAGGGGGCAATGAGCAGTTCTTC.